Below, 18 T cell receptor beta chains from the same sample are listed, as sequenced in a study of synovial regulatory T cells in juvenile arthritis. The method was immunoSEQ multiplex PCR; TCRdb's version includes in-frame clones alone and lacks a portion of them. The table lists roughly 9,200 clones. Material: Treg cells from blood. Subset defined: remaining (HLA-DR-negative) circulating blood Treg cells. The receptors come from a donor aged 2-29 years with juvenile idiopathic arthritis.

This clone is called medium-sized based on its frequency. V is TRBV7-9 and J is TRBJ1-4; TCRdb names TRBD1, which stays unverified in the absence of DNA. CDR1 SEHNR and CDR2 FQNEAQ come from the germline V gene (reference sequence). The CDR3 sequence is 16 residues long. The nucleotide record is missing. The CDR3 here is CASSLWGTGSTEKLFF.

The chain carries TRBV28 and TRBJ2-3; TCRdb names TRBD1, which stays unverified in the absence of DNA. Per the germline V gene, CDR1 is MDHEN and CDR2 is SYDVKM. The CDR3 contains 17 residues. The entry carries no DNA sequence. The CDR3 sequence: CASSFYRGDLLTDTQYF.

This chain links TRBV28 with TRBJ1-5; no DNA is available, so the TRBD1 call from TCRdb remains unchecked. This CDR3 is 15 amino acids long. The entry carries no DNA sequence. Germline CDR1 and CDR2: MDHEN and SYDVKM. CDR3 sequence reads: CASGTGTDTNQPQHF.

According to its frequency, this clone is medium-sized. V usage is TRBV6-4 and J usage is TRBJ2-3. The germline V gene encodes CDR1 MRHNA and CDR2 SNTAGT. The CDR3 is 14 amino acids. The DNA is not on file. The CDR3 loop reads CASSDKARTDTQYF.

The V call is TRBV5-5, the J call TRBJ1-1. CDR1 is SGHKS, CDR2 YYEKEE, per germline (reference sequence). CDR3 length: 13 amino acids. No nucleotide data were recorded. The CDR3 sequence: CASSLVDYTEAFF.

The V gene is TRBV19, the J gene TRBJ2-7. Germline V CDR1 and CDR2: LNHDA, SQIVND (reference sequence). The CDR3 sequence is 15 residues long. No DNA is recorded. The CDR3 reads CASRGGVTGTYEQYF.

The chain employs TRBV18 and TRBJ2-4; TCRdb names TRBD2, which stays unverified in the absence of DNA. Germline assignment: CDR1 KGHSH and CDR2 LQKENI. The CDR3 length is 16 residues. The coding DNA is unavailable. CDR3 sequence reads: CASSRRLAGAKNIQYF.

The CDR3 sequence: CASSLGTANTGELFF. The V call is TRBV5-1, the J call TRBJ2-2; TCRdb returns TRBD1, unconfirmable since there is no DNA. Germline values: CDR1 SGHRS, CDR2 YFSETQ. This CDR3 is built from 15 residues. No DNA accompanies this entry. Complete variable domain (other parts from reference TRBV5-1 and TRBJ2-2): KAGVTQTPRYLIKTRGQQVTLSCSPISGHRSVSWYQQTPGQGLQFLFEYFSETQRNKGNFPGRFSGRQFSNSRSEMNVSTLELGDSALYLCASSLGTANTGELFFGEGSRLTVL.

The CDR3 loop reads CASSWLAGNNNEQFF. This rearrangement joins TRBV5-1 to TRBJ2-1; TCRdb indicates TRBD2, and absent DNA this call remains unverified. The CDR3 sequence is 15 residues long. The coding DNA is unavailable. CDR1 is SGHRS, CDR2 YFSETQ, per germline.

The chain recombines TRBV14 with TRBJ2-7. Germline CDR1 is SGHDN and CDR2 is FVKESK. CDR3 length equals 15 residues. No DNA was logged. The CDR3 region is CASSHGDRSSYEQYF.

V usage is TRBV27 and J usage is TRBJ2-7; TCRdb indicates TRBD2, and absent DNA this call remains unverified. Germline-derived CDR1 and CDR2 are MNHEY and SMNVEV (reference sequence). The CDR3 is 15 residues long. DNA is not recorded here. The CDR3 region is CASSLLAGGPDEQYF.

The rearrangement joins TRBV5-5 to TRBJ1-2. The CDR3 length is 15 residues. No coding sequence is recorded. In germline, CDR1 is SGHKS, CDR2 YYEKEE (reference sequence). The CDR3 reads CASSPLLGGAYGYTF.

J is TRBJ1-5 and V is TRBV5-1. The CDR3 is 13 amino acids. DNA is not recorded here. In germline, CDR1 is SGHRS, CDR2 YFSETQ. CDR3 sequence reads: CASSLDSNQPQHF.

The chain combines TRBV5-1 with TRBJ2-7; TCRdb's D gene call, TRBD1, goes unchecked for lack of DNA. This CDR3 spans 15 amino acids. No DNA is given. CDR1 and CDR2 from the germline V gene are SGHRS and YFSETQ. Here the CDR3 reads CASSLATGGLGEQYF. The full variable domain, rest sourced from reference TRBV5-1 and TRBJ2-7, is KAGVTQTPRYLIKTRGQQVTLSCSPISGHRSVSWYQQTPGQGLQFLFEYFSETQRNKGNFPGRFSGRQFSNSRSEMNVSTLELGDSALYLCASSLATGGLGEQYFGPGTRLTVT.

The V call is TRBV25-1, the J call TRBJ2-7; the D call from TCRdb, TRBD2, cannot be confirmed without DNA. Germline CDR1 MGHDK, CDR2 SYGVNS. This CDR3 region has 15 residues. No DNA appears here. The CDR3 region is CASSPKTSGAYEQYF.

In terms of frequency, this clone is medium-sized (0.01 to 0.1%). The chain has TRBV6-4 and TRBJ1-4. The germline V gene encodes CDR1 MRHNA and CDR2 SNTAGT. The CDR3 has 15 residues. This entry has no DNA. The CDR3 reads CASSGSGSCCEKLFF.

The chain joins TRBV7-9 to TRBJ1-6. CDR1 SEHNR and CDR2 FQNEAQ come from the germline V gene (reference sequence). The CDR3 runs to 12 residues. No DNA sequence was recorded. CDR3 residues: CASSFTNSPLHF.

The chain has TRBV19 and TRBJ2-3; with no DNA, the TCRdb D assignment of TRBD2 cannot be verified. Germline V gene sequence: CDR1 LNHDA, CDR2 SQIVND (reference sequence). The CDR3 is made up of 13 amino acids. No DNA is recorded. CDR3 loop: CASSITSGGTQYF.